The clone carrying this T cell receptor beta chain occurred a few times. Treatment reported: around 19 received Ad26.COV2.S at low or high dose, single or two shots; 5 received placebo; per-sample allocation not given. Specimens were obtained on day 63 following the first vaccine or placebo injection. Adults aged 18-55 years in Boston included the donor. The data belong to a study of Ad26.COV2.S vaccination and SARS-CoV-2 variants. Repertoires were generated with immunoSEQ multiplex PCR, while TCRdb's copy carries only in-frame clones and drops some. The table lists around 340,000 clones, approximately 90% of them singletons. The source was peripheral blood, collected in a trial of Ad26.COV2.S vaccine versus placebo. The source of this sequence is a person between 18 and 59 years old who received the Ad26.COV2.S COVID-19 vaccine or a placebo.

The CDR3 sequence: CASSLASGGDTQYF. The DNA of the CDR3 is TGCGCCAGCAGCTTGGCTAGCGGGGGAGATACGCAGTATTTT. The chain uses TRBV5-1 and TRBJ2-3; 10 bases are a match to TRBD2. Trimming took 0 bases from V and 5 from J; bases not matched to a gene: 0. Germline V gene data show CDR1 as SGHRS and CDR2 as YFSETQ. This CDR3 is built from 14 residues.